The sequence of this TCR beta chain was determined in a study of cytomegalovirus exposure and HLA in healthy donors. Study-level results: Association of a missense DCLRE1C variant with TCR beta V- and J-gene trimming was reported in a later analysis.

CDR1 and CDR2 (germline): GTSNPN, SVGIG (reference sequence). Trimming stripped 0 bases from V and 5 bases from J, with 8 bases between. CDR3 length: 13 amino acids. Notes on this clone: What it recognizes is unknown.

The PCR contained 60 Vbeta and 13 Jbeta primers. Sequencing used immunoSEQ multiplex PCR; TCRdb keeps in-frame clones, though not all of them. This table holds approximately 140,000 clones, around 60% found once. V usage is TRBV30 and J usage is TRBJ2-1; perhaps TRBD2 as D (5 bases). The receptor comes from an older woman in good health and CMV-seropositive. Sequencing was carried out using PBMCs. The DNA of the CDR3 is TGTGCCTGGAGTGTACCGGGAAACAATGAGCAGTTCTTC. Residues: CAWSVPGNNEQFF.